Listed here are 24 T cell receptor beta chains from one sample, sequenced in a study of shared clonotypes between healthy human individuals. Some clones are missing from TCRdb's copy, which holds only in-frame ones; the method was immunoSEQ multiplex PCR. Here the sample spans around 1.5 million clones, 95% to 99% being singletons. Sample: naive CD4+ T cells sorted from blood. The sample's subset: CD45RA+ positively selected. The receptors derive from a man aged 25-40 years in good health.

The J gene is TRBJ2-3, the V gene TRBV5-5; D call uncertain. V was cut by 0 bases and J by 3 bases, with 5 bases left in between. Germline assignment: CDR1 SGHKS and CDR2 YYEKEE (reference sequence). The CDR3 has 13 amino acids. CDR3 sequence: CASSLGRTDTQYF. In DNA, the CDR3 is TGTGCCAGCAGCTTGGGTAGGACAGATACGCAGTATTTT.

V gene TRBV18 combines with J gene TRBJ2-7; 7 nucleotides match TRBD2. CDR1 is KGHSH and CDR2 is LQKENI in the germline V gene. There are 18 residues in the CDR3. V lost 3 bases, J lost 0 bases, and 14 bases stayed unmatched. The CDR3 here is CASSPRGSKTASSYEQYF. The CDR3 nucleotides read TGTGCCAGCTCACCCCGCGGGAGCAAAACGGCTAGCTCCTACGAGCAGTACTTC.

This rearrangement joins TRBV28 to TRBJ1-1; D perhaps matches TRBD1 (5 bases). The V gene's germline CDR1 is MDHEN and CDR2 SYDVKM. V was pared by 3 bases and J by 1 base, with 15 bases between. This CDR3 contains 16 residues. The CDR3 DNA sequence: TGTGCCAGCAGTTTTTGGGGCACAGGAGGGAACACTGAAGCTTTCTTT. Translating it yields CASSFWGTGGNTEAFF.

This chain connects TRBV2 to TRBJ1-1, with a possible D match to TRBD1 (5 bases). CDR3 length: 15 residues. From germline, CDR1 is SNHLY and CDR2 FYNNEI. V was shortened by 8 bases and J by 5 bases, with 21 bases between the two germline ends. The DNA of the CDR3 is TGTGCCAGCCAACAGCGGCCGGGGGAGGAGACTGAAGCTTTCTTT. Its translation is CASQQRPGEETEAFF. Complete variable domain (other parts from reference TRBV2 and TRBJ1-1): EPEVTQTPSHQVTQMGQEVILRCVPISNHLYFYWYRQILGQKVEFLVSFYNNEISEKSEIFDDQFSVERPDGSNFTLKIRSTKLEDSAMYFCASQQRPGEETEAFFGQGTRLTVV.

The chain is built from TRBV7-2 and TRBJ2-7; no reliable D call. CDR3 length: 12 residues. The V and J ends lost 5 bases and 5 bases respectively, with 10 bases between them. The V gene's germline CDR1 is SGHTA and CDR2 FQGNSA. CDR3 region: CASSAYQDEQYF. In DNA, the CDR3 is TGTGCCAGCAGCGCCTATCAAGACGAGCAGTACTTC.

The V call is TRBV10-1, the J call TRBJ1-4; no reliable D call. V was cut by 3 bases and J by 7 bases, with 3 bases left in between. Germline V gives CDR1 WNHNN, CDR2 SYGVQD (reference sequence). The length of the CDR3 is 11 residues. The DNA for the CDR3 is TGCGCCAGCAGTGATGGTGAAAAACTGTTTTTT. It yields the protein CASSDGEKLFF.

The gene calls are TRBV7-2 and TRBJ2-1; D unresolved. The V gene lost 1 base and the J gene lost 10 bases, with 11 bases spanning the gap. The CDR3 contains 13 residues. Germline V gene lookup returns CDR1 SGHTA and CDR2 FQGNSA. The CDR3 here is CASSLDRRREQFF. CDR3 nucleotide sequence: TGTGCCAGCAGCTTAGATCGTCGCAGGGAGCAGTTCTTC.

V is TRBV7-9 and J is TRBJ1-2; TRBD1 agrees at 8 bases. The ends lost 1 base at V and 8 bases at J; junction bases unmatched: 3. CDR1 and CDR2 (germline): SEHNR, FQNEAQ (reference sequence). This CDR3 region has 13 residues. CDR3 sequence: CASSLGRDRGYTF. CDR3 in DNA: TGTGCCAGCAGCTTAGGGCGGGACAGGGGCTACACCTTC.

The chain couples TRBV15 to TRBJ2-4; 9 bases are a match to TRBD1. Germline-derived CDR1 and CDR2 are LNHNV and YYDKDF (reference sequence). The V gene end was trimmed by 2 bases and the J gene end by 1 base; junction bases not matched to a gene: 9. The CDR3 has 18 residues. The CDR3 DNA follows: TGTGCCACCAGCAGAATACAGGGGGCGCTTCTGGCCAAAAACATTCAGTACTTC. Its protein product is CATSRIQGALLAKNIQYF. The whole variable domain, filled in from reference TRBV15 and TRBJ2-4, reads DAMVIQNPRYQVTQFGKPVTLSCSQTLNHNVMYWYQQKSSQAPKLLFHYYDKDFNNEADTPDNFQSRRPNTSFCFLDIRSPGLGDTAMYLCATSRIQGALLAKNIQYFGAGTRLSVL.

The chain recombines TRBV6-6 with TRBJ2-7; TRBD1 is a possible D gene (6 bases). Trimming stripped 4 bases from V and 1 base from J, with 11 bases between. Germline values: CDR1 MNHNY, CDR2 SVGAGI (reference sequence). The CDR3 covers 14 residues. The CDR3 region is CASSLGQLSYEQYF. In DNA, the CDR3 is TGTGCCAGCAGTTTAGGACAGCTATCCTACGAGCAGTACTTC.

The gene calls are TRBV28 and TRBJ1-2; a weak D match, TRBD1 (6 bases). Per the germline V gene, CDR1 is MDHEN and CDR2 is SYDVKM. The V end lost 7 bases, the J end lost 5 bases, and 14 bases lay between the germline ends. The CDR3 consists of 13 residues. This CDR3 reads CASTSGTSYGYTF. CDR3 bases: TGTGCCAGCACCTCGGGGACAAGTTATGGCTACACCTTC.

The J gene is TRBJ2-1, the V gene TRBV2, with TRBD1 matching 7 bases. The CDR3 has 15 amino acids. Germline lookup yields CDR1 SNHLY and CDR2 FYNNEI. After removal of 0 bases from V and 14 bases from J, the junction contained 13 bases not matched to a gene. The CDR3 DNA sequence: TGTGCCAGCAGTGAAGCCCTCGGCAGACAGGGCAGAAAGTTCTTC. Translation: CASSEALGRQGRKFF. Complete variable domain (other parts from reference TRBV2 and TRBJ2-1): EPEVTQTPSHQVTQMGQEVILRCVPISNHLYFYWYRQILGQKVEFLVSFYNNEISEKSEIFDDQFSVERPDGSNFTLKIRSTKLEDSAMYFCASSEALGRQGRKFFGPGTRLTVL.

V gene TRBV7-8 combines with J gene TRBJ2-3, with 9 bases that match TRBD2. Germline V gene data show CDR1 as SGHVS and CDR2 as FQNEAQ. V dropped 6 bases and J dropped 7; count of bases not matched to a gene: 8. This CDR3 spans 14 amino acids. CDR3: CASSPPGLAYTQYF. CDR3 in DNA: TGTGCCAGCAGTCCTCCGGGACTAGCCTATACGCAGTATTTT.

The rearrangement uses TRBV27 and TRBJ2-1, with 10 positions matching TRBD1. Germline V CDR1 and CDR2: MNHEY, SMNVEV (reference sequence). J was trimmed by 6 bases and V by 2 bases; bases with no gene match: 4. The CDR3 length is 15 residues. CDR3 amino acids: CASSLPGTGVNEQFF. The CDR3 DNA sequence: TGTGCCAGCAGTTTACCCGGGACAGGGGTCAATGAGCAGTTCTTC.

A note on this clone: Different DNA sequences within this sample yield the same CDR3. The CDR3 sequence: CASSVATGELFF. The CDR3, as DNA: TGTGCCAGCAGCGTAGCGACCGGGGAGCTGTTTTTT. This chain links TRBV9 with TRBJ2-2; D gene uncertain. This CDR3 has 12 amino acids. CDR1 SGDLS and CDR2 YYNGEE come from the germline V gene. V lost 0 bases and J 5 bases, leaving 2 bases between the germline ends.

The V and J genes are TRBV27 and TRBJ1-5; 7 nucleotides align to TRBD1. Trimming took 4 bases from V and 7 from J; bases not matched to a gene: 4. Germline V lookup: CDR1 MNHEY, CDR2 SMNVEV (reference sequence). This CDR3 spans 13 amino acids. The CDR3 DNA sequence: TGTGCCAGCAGTTCGGGACAGTGGCAGCCCCAGCATTTT. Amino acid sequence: CASSSGQWQPQHF.

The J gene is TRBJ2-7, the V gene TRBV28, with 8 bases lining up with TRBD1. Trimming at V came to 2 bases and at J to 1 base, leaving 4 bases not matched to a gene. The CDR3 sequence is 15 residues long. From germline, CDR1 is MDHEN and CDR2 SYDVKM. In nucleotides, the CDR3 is TGTGCCAGCAGTTTAGGGCAGGGGGCGTCCTACGAGCAGTACTTC. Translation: CASSLGQGASYEQYF.

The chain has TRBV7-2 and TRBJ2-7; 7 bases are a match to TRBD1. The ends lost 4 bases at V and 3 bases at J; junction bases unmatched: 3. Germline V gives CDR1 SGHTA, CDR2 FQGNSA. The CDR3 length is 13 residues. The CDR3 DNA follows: TGTGCCAGCAGCTCAGACAGGGTCTACGAGCAGTACTTC. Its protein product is CASSSDRVYEQYF.

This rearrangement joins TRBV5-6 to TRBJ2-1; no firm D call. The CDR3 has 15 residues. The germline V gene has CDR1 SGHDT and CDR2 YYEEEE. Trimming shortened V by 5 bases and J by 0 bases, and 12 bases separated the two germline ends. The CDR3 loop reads CASRVDPSSYNEQFF. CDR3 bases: TGTGCCAGCAGGGTGGACCCTAGCTCCTACAATGAGCAGTTCTTC.

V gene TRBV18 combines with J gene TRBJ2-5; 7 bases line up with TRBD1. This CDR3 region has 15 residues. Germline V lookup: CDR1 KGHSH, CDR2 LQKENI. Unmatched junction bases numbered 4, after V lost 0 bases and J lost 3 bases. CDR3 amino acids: CASSPPGTAKETQYF. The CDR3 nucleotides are TGTGCCAGCTCACCACCCGGGACAGCAAAAGAGACCCAGTACTTC.

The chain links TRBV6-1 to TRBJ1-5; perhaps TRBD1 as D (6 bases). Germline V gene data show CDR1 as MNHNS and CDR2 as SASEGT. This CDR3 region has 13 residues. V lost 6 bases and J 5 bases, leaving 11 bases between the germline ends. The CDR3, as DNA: TGTGCCAGCAGCGTACAGGGTGATCAGCCCCAGCATTTT. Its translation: CASSVQGDQPQHF.

CDR3 sequence (DNA): TGTGCCAGCACCCTCCTTACGGGGGAGCTGTTTTTT. Amino acid sequence: CASTLLTGELFF. The chain is built from TRBV5-5 and TRBJ2-2; D is unclear. V was pared by 6 bases and J by 8 bases, with 11 bases between. The CDR3 totals 12 residues. CDR1 and CDR2 (germline): SGHKS, YYEKEE (reference sequence).

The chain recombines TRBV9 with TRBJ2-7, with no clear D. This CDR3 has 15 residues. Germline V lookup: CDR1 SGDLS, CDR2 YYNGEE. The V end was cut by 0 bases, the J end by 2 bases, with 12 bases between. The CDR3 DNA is TGTGCCAGCAGCGTAGGAAACAGAATGACCTACGAGCAGTACTTC. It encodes CASSVGNRMTYEQYF.

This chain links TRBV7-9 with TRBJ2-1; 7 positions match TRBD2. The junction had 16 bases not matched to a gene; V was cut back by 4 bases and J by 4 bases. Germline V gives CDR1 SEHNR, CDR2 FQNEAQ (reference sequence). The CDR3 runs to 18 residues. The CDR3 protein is CASSSPGEGGNSYNEQFF. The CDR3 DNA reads TGTGCCAGCAGCTCGCCGGGGGAGGGAGGGAACAGTTACAATGAGCAGTTCTTC.